Listed here are 31 T cell receptor beta chains from one sample, sequenced in a study of blood T cell repertoires in COVID-19 (dated by TCRdb to 2020 to 2021). Libraries came from the immunoSEQ multiplex PCR assay. The source is immuneACCESS, and TCRdb retained only in-frame sequences with V and J called. Part of the clones is not carried over; for the studies checked, unresolved V genes explain less than half of this, and the remainder is unexplained. A total of roughly 410,000 clones appear in this sample, more than 70% of them only once. Clones ranked in the top ten supply about 2.1% of the sample. Sequenced material: peripheral blood. The receptors come from a woman aged 55-69 years with COVID-19, enrolled during active disease.

The chain combines TRBV20-1 with TRBJ1-1; no definite D call. The CDR3 is 11 amino acids. Germline V gene data show CDR1 as DFQATT and CDR2 as SNEGSKA (reference sequence). Trimming removed 6 bases from V and 4 bases from J, with 9 bases in between. The chain's CDR3 is CSAHRITEAFF. The CDR3 DNA sequence: TGCAGTGCCCATAGAATCACTGAAGCTTTCTTT.

This clone was counted between two and nine times. The identical CDR3 is also encoded by other nucleotide sequences in the sample. The genes are TRBV6-5 and TRBJ1-5, with D uncertain. V was clipped by 6 bases and J by 2 bases, with 5 bases between them. There are 12 residues in the CDR3. CDR1 is MNHEY and CDR2 is SVGAGI in the germline V gene. The CDR3 here is CASRAGNQPQHF. The CDR3 nucleotides are TGTGCCAGCAGGGCGGGCAATCAGCCCCAGCATTTT.

The V call is TRBV5-1, the J call TRBJ1-2, with 7 bases identical to TRBD1. The germline gives CDR1 SGHRS, CDR2 YFSETQ. The CDR3 runs 15 residues. The J segment lost 2 bases and the V segment lost 4 bases, leaving 8 bases of the junction unmatched. The DNA for the CDR3 is TGCGCCAGCAGCGCACCAGACAGGGAGAACTATGGCTACACCTTC. Encoded protein: CASSAPDRENYGYTF.

The chain recombines TRBV29-1 with TRBJ1-4; TRBD1 aligns across 7 bases. This CDR3 has 13 amino acids. With 4 bases clipped from V and 8 bases from J, the junction kept 7 bases outside the gene matches. Germline V lookup: CDR1 SQVTM, CDR2 ANQGSEA. CDR3 loop: CSVGTGRWEKLFF. DNA of the CDR3: TGCAGCGTTGGGACAGGTCGCTGGGAAAAACTGTTTTTT. The variable domain in full, completed from reference TRBV29-1 and TRBJ1-4, reads SAVISQKPSRDICQRGTSLTIQCQVDSQVTMMFWYRQQPGQSLTLIATANQGSEATYESGFVIDKFPISRPNLTFSTLTVSNMSPEDSSIYLCSVGTGRWEKLFFGSGTQLSVL.

V and J are TRBV29-1 and TRBJ2-1; a possible D gene is TRBD1 (6 bases). Trimming removed 4 bases from V and 6 bases from J, with 13 bases in between. From germline, CDR1 is SQVTM and CDR2 ANQGSEA. The CDR3 sequence is 13 residues long. The DNA of the CDR3 is TGCAGCGTTGTACAGGGATATCTCAATGAGCAGTTCTTC. This translates into CSVVQGYLNEQFF.

The chain couples TRBV12-3 or TRBV12-4 to TRBJ2-1; 8 nucleotides agree with TRBD1. V shed 6 bases and J 13 bases; nucleotides not matched to a gene: 11. The CDR3 consists of 13 residues. CDR3 coding DNA: TGTGCCAGCAGGCCGGACAGGGAAGGGCTCCAGTTCTTC. This gives the protein CASRPDREGLQFF.

V gene TRBV5-1 combines with J gene TRBJ1-2, with D possibly matching TRBD1 (6 bases). Germline assignment: CDR1 SGHRS and CDR2 YFSETQ. The V end lost 5 bases, the J end lost 6 bases, and 17 bases lay between the germline ends. CDR3 length: 14 amino acids. The CDR3 nucleotides are TGCGCCAGCAGATGGAACGCCGGGGGGCATGGCTACACCTTC. It is translated as CASRWNAGGHGYTF.

The chain links TRBV7-9 to TRBJ1-2; 7 bases line up with TRBD1. Germline CDR1 and CDR2: SEHNR and FQNEAQ (reference sequence). J gave up 4 bases and V 1 base, and 6 bases lay outside the gene matches. The CDR3 has 15 residues. The DNA of the CDR3 is TGTGCCAGCAGCTTAGAGACAGGGCAGCCCTATGGCTACACCTTC. This encodes CASSLETGQPYGYTF.

The V and J genes are TRBV18 and TRBJ2-7, with 10 bases matching TRBD1. This CDR3 region has 13 residues. Germline loops: CDR1 KGHSH, CDR2 LQKENI. Unmatched junction bases numbered 6, after V lost 6 bases and J lost 7 bases. The CDR3 spells CASSSGQGVEQYF. The CDR3 DNA follows: TGTGCCAGCTCCTCCGGACAGGGGGTTGAGCAGTACTTC. Full variable domain (missing parts from reference TRBV18 and TRBJ2-7): NAGVMQNPRHLVRRRGQEARLRCSPMKGHSHVYWYRQLPEEGLKFMVYLQKENIIDESGMPKERFSAEFPKEGPSILRIQQVVRGDSAAYFCASSSGQGVEQYFGPGTRLTVT.

The V and J genes are TRBV28 and TRBJ1-1; 8 bases line up with TRBD1. The germline V gene has CDR1 MDHEN and CDR2 SYDVKM. Trimming cost V 7 bases and J 1 base; bases outside gene matches: 11. The CDR3 consists of 16 residues. CDR3 in DNA: TGTGCCAGCACAACTCAACAGGGGGGGAGGAACACTGAAGCTTTCTTT. Residues: CASTTQQGGRNTEAFF.

This clone appeared a few times. The junction shows a germline mismatch at one end, possibly a read error. The V and J genes are TRBV15 and TRBJ1-2, with 11 nucleotides matching TRBD1. The CDR3 loop spans 13 amino acids. Germline V gene sequence: CDR1 LNHNV, CDR2 YYDKDF (reference sequence). CDR3 amino acids: CATSRNTGTGGFF. CDR3 coding DNA: TGTGCCACCAGCAGAAACACCGGGACAGGGGGTTTCTTC.

The chain couples TRBV5-1 to TRBJ2-1; TRBD2 agrees at 9 bases. Germline CDR1 is SGHRS and CDR2 is YFSETQ. The length of the CDR3 is 15 residues. The V gene end was trimmed by 4 bases and the J gene end by 7 bases; junction bases not matched to a gene: 9. CDR3 coding DNA: TGCGCCAGCAGCGATACTAGCGGGCGGGCGAATGAGCAGTTCTTC. Translation: CASSDTSGRANEQFF.

The rearrangement links TRBV15 to TRBJ2-3; D remains ambiguous. The CDR3 is made up of 18 amino acids. Trimming stripped 0 bases from V and 2 bases from J, with 18 bases between. From germline, CDR1 is LNHNV and CDR2 YYDKDF (reference sequence). CDR3 coding DNA: TGTGCCACCAGCAGAGACCGGTTGGGCTCCCGTCCCACAGATACGCAGTATTTT. This gives the protein CATSRDRLGSRPTDTQYF.

The chain is built from TRBV6-5 and TRBJ1-5; D is ambiguous. V was cut by 7 bases and J by 3 bases, with 13 bases left in between. There are 14 residues in the CDR3. CDR1 MNHEY and CDR2 SVGAGI come from the germline V gene. CDR3 nucleotide sequence: TGTGCCAGCAAGGAGGGAGGTTTCAATCAGCCCCAGCATTTT. It translates to CASKEGGFNQPQHF.

This clone was observed a handful of times. The rearrangement links TRBV7-9 to TRBJ2-5; D possibly corresponds to TRBD2 (6 bases). This CDR3 contains 13 residues. Trimming shortened V by 8 bases and J by 1 base, and 11 bases separated the two germline ends. In germline, CDR1 is SEHNR, CDR2 FQNEAQ (reference sequence). CDR3: CASRAGLQETQYF. CDR3 DNA: TGTGCCAGCCGTGCGGGACTCCAAGAGACCCAGTACTTC. Variable domain in full (rest from reference TRBV7-9 and TRBJ2-5): DTGVSQNPRHKITKRGQNVTFRCDPISEHNRLYWYRQTLGQGPEFLTYFQNEAQLEKSRLLSDRFSAERPKGSFSTLEIQRTEQGDSAMYLCASRAGLQETQYFGPGTRLLVL.

The chain uses TRBV6-2 or TRBV6-3 and TRBJ1-1; 8 bases align to TRBD1. There are 18 residues in the CDR3. The V and J ends lost 6 bases and 3 bases, in that order; junction bases with no gene match: 18. The germline CDR1 and CDR2 sequences are MNHEY and SVGEGT. CDR3 loop: CASSRASPLGQVDTEAFF. In DNA form, the CDR3 reads TGTGCCAGCAGCCGGGCCTCCCCATTGGGACAGGTGGACACTGAAGCTTTCTTT.

This clone was detected only once. The genes are TRBV6-5 and TRBJ1-3; 10 nucleotides match TRBD1. J gave up 7 bases and V 6 bases, and 9 bases lay outside the gene matches. CDR1 MNHEY and CDR2 SVGAGI come from the germline V gene. The CDR3 totals 15 residues. CDR3 protein: CASRTGTGEGNTIYF. CDR3 DNA sequence: TGTGCCAGCAGGACCGGGACAGGGGAGGGGAACACCATATATTTT.

In its sample, this clone was seen a few times. The V and J genes are TRBV7-2 and TRBJ1-5, with D perhaps TRBD1 (6 bases). This CDR3 is 14 amino acids long. Per germline, CDR1 SGHTA and CDR2 FQGNSA. V lost 5 bases and J lost 1, with 9 bases in between. The CDR3 region has the DNA TGTGCCAGCAGCCCCGACAGGAGCAATCAGCCCCAGCATTTT. This translates into CASSPDRSNQPQHF.

The V call is TRBV7-3, the J call TRBJ2-7; no clear D gene. The CDR3 totals 11 residues. Germline CDR1 SGHTA, CDR2 FQGTGA. V lost 5 bases, J lost 2 bases, and 4 bases lay in between. CDR3 sequence: CASSPPYEQYF. As DNA, the CDR3 is TGTGCCAGCAGCCCTCCCTACGAGCAGTACTTC.

The CDR3 nucleotides read TGTGCCAGCAGTTACAAGTGGGGCTCACCTTTCGGCTCCTACGAGCAGTACTTC. It yields the protein CASSYKWGSPFGSYEQYF. The chain employs TRBV6-2 or TRBV6-3 and TRBJ2-7; D is possibly TRBD1 (5 bases). The germline V gene encodes CDR1 MNHEY and CDR2 SVGEGT. Deletions cut 2 bases from V and 0 bases from J, with 20 bases between. The CDR3 runs to 18 residues.

The chain combines TRBV30 with TRBJ2-1; D is possibly TRBD1 (5 bases). V was shortened by 2 bases and J by 1 base, with 9 bases between the two germline ends. Germline CDR1 is GTSNPN and CDR2 is SVGIG (reference sequence). The CDR3 sequence is 14 residues long. CDR3 region: CAWSKGLSYNEQFF. The CDR3 bases are TGTGCCTGGAGTAAGGGGTTGTCCTACAATGAGCAGTTCTTC.

V and J are TRBV30 and TRBJ1-1; TRBD1 might be the D (6 bases). Germline CDR1 reads GTSNPN; CDR2 reads SVGIG (reference sequence). V was shortened by 4 bases and J by 0 bases, with 18 bases between the two germline ends. This CDR3 spans 16 amino acids. CDR3 amino acids: CAWTPPTGHLNTEAFF. The CDR3, as DNA: TGTGCCTGGACCCCACCCACGGGACATTTGAACACTGAAGCTTTCTTT.

V gene TRBV5-1 combines with J gene TRBJ2-3; 10 bases line up with TRBD2. This CDR3 has 14 amino acids. Germline V gives CDR1 SGHRS, CDR2 YFSETQ. The V segment lost 6 bases and the J segment 4 bases; nucleotides outside the gene matches: 5. This chain's CDR3 is CASMSGGAPDTQYF. CDR3 bases: TGCGCCAGCATGAGCGGGGGGGCCCCAGATACGCAGTATTTT.

This clone was detected only once. J is TRBJ1-2 and V is TRBV5-1; D is possibly TRBD1 (6 bases). The CDR3 contains 12 residues. Per the germline V gene, CDR1 is SGHRS and CDR2 is YFSETQ. The V end was cut by 6 bases, the J end by 7 bases, with 13 bases between. The CDR3 DNA is TGCGCCAGCACCGGGGGGGCGAGTGGCTACACCTTC. Encoded protein: CASTGGASGYTF.

V gene TRBV20-1 combines with J gene TRBJ2-7; D is unresolved. The CDR3 covers 12 residues. Trimming left V 3 bases short and J 0 bases short, with 6 bases between. The germline CDR1 and CDR2 sequences are DFQATT and SNEGSKA (reference sequence). The CDR3, as DNA: TGCAGTGCTAGTTACAACTCCTACGAGCAGTACTTC. Its protein is CSASYNSYEQYF.

This chain uses TRBV6-5 with TRBJ2-7; D perhaps matches TRBD1 (5 bases). In germline, CDR1 is MNHEY, CDR2 SVGAGI. This CDR3 spans 13 amino acids. V dropped 6 bases and J dropped 3 bases, with 12 bases sitting between them. CDR3 nucleotides: TGTGCCAGCAGCCGTGGACATTTCTACGAGCAGTACTTC. Amino acids: CASSRGHFYEQYF.

The chain links TRBV29-1 to TRBJ2-7; 7 nucleotides agree with TRBD1. This CDR3 has 12 amino acids. Germline-derived CDR1 and CDR2 are SQVTM and ANQGSEA. Unmatched junction bases numbered 6, after V lost 4 bases and J lost 6 bases. The CDR3 here is CSVAPSGGEQYF. The CDR3 DNA follows: TGCAGCGTTGCTCCGTCAGGGGGCGAGCAGTACTTC.

This clone has just one count. The chain has TRBV7-3 and TRBJ2-1; TRBD2 might be the D (7 bases). The germline V gene has CDR1 SGHTA and CDR2 FQGTGA. The CDR3 covers 16 residues. V was cut by 2 bases and J by 5 bases, with 16 bases left in between. CDR3 loop: CASSLGPAGANNEQFF. CDR3 in DNA: TGTGCCAGCAGCTTAGGCCCCGCGGGGGCAAACAATGAGCAGTTCTTC.

The genes are TRBV9 and TRBJ2-3, with D perhaps TRBD2 (6 bases). There are 15 residues in the CDR3. The V gene lost 1 base and the J gene lost 3 bases, with 12 bases spanning the gap. In germline, CDR1 is SGDLS, CDR2 YYNGEE. This CDR3 reads CASSVYSRGTDTQYF. CDR3 sequence (DNA): TGTGCCAGCAGCGTATACTCGCGGGGAACAGATACGCAGTATTTT.

The J gene is TRBJ2-2, the V gene TRBV7-7; D might be TRBD2 (5 bases). There are 15 residues in the CDR3. In germline, CDR1 is SSHAT, CDR2 FNYEAQ (reference sequence). V dropped 1 base and J dropped 3 bases, with 9 bases sitting between them. CDR3 nucleotides: TGTGCCAGCAGCTTAGAACTAGGCGACACCGGGGAGCTGTTTTTT. Its protein is CASSLELGDTGELFF.

The chain uses TRBV20-1 and TRBJ2-5, with 7 bases aligning to TRBD2. J was trimmed by 5 bases and V by 4 bases; bases with no gene match: 1. This CDR3 is built from 11 residues. The germline V gene encodes CDR1 DFQATT and CDR2 SNEGSKA (reference sequence). DNA of the CDR3: TGCAGTGCTATAGCGGGCGAGACCCAGTACTTC. Protein sequence: CSAIAGETQYF.